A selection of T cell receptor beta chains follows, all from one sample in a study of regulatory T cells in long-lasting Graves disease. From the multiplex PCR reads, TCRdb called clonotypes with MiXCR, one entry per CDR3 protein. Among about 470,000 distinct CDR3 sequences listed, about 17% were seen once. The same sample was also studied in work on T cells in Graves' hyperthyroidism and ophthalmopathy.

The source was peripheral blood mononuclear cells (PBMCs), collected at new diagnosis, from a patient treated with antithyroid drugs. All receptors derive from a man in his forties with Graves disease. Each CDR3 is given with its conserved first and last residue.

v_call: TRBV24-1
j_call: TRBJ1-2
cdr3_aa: CATSGRVGDGYTF

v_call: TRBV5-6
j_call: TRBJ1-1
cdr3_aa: CASSFDRGNTEAFF

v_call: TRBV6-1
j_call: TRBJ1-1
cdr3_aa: CASSALRTEAFF

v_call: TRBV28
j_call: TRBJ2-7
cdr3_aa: CASSWGDRAYSGEQYF

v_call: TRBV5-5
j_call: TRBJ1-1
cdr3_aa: CASSLVLGEAFF

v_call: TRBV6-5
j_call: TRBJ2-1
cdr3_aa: CASSYEASGNEQFF

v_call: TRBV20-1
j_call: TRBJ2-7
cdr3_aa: CSATVGTGFSEQYF

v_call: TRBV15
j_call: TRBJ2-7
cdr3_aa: CATSRYAGGSEQYF

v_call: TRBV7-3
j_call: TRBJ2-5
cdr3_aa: CASSLTGGARETQYF

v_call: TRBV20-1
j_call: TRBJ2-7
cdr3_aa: CSARGNGDRGLTYEQYF

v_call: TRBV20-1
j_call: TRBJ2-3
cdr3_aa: CSARGGFTDTQYF

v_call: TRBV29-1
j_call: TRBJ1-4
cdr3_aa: CSVLTGGDEKLFF

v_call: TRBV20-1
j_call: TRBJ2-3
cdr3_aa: CSARDPYGILTDTQYF

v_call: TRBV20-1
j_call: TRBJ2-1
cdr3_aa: CSARDDLGGGVGNEQFF

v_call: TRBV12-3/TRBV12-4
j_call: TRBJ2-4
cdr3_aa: CASSLSRAGVMLGHELAKNIQYF

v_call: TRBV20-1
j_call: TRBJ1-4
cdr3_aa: CSARQATNEKLFF

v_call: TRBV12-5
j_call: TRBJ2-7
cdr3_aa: CASGPGTRAYEQYF

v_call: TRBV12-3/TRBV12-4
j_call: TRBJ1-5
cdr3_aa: CASSSGNSNQPQHF

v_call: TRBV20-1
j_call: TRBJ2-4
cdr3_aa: CSSGLAGPAGDIQYF

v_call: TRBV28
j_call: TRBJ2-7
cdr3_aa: CASSLWGTGSSYEQYF

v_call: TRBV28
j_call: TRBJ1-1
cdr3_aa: CASSYPTGGRVNTEAFF

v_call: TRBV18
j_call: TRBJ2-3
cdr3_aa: CASSPGTSTDTQYF

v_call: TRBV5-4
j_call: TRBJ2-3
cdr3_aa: CASSLECPTGCDTQYF

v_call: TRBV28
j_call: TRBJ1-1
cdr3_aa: CASGRAFF

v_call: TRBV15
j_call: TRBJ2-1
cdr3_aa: CATTKGRAMDSEQFF

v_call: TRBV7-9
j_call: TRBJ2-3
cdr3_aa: CASSLVRDWPYTQYF

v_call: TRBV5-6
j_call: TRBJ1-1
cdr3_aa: CASSLIRGDTEAFF

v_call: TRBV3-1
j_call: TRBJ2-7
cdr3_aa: CASSQLGGQYF

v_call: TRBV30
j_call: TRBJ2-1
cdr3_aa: CATPKAPTYNEQFF

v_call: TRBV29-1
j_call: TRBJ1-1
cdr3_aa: CSVEDLGGPNTEAFF

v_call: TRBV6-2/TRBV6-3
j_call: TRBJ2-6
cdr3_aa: CASSFRGGSGANVLTF

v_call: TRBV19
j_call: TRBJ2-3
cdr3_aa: CASSIGTSGIRGTDTQYF

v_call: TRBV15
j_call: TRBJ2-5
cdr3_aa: CATRAGHLYQETQYF